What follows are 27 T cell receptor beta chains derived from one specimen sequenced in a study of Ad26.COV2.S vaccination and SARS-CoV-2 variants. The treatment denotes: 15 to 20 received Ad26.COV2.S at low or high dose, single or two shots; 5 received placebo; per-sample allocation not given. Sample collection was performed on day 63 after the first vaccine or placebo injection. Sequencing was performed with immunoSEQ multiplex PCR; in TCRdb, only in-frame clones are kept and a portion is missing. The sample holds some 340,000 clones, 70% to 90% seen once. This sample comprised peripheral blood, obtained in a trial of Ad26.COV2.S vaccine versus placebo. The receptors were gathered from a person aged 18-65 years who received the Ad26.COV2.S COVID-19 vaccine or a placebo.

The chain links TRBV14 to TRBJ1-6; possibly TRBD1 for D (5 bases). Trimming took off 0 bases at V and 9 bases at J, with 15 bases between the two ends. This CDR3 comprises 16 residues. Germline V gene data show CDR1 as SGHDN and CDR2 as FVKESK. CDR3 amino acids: CASSQELPGRGSPLHF. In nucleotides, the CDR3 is TGTGCCAGCAGCCAAGAATTGCCCGGGAGGGGTTCACCCCTCCACTTT.

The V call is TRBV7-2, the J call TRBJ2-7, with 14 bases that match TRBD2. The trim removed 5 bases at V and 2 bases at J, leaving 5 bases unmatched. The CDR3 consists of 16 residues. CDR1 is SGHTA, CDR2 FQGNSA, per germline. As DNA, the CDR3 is TGTGCCAGCAGCATGGGACTAGCGGGGGCCGCCTACGAGCAGTACTTC. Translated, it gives CASSMGLAGAAYEQYF. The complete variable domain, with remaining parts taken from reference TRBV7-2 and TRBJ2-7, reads GAGVSQSPSNKVTEKGKDVELRCDPISGHTALYWYRQSLGQGLEFLIYFQGNSAPDKSGLPSDRFSAERTGGSVSTLTIQRTQQEDSAVYLCASSMGLAGAAYEQYFGPGTRLTVT.

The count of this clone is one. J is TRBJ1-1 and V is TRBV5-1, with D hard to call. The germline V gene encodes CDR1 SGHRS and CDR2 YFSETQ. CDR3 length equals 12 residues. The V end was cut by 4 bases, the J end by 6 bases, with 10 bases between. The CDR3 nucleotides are TGCGCCAGCAGCGTCAAGAGCTCTGAAGCTTTCTTT. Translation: CASSVKSSEAFF.

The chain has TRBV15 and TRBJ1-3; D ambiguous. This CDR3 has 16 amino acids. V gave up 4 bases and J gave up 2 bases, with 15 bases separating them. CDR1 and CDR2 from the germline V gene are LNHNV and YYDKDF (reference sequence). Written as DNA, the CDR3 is TGTGCCACCAGCAATTCTAGAACGGACCCTGGAAACACCATATATTTT. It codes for CATSNSRTDPGNTIYF. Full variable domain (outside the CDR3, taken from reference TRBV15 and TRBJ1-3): DAMVIQNPRYQVTQFGKPVTLSCSQTLNHNVMYWYQQKSSQAPKLLFHYYDKDFNNEADTPDNFQSRRPNTSFCFLDIRSPGLGDTAMYLCATSNSRTDPGNTIYFGEGSWLTVV.

The CDR3 DNA sequence: TGTGCCAGCAGCTTCCTGGGACAGGGAAGATCCGGGGAGCTGTTTTTT. It yields the protein CASSFLGQGRSGELFF. V and J are TRBV11-2 and TRBJ2-2; 9 nucleotides match TRBD1. The CDR3 has 16 amino acids. Germline CDR1 reads SGHAT; CDR2 reads FQNNGV. V lost 3 bases to trimming and J lost 6 bases; unmatched junction nucleotides: 8.

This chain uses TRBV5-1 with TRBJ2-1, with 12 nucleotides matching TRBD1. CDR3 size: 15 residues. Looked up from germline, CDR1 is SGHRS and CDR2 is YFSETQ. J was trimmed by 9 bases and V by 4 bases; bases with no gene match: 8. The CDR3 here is CASSVPGQGAGEQFF. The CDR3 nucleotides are TGCGCCAGCAGCGTGCCGGGACAGGGGGCTGGTGAGCAGTTCTTC.

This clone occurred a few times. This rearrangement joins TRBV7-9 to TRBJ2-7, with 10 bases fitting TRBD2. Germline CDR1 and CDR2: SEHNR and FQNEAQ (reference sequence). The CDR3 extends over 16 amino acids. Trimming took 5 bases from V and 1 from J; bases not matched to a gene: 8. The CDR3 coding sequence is TGTGCCAGCAGCATTCCCGGGACTAGCGCATCCTACGAGCAGTACTTC. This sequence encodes CASSIPGTSASYEQYF.

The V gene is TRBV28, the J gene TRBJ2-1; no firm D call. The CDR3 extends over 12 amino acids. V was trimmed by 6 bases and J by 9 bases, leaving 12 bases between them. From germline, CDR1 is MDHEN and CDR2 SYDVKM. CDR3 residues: CASREAIGEQFF. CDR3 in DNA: TGTGCCAGCAGAGAAGCTATCGGTGAGCAGTTCTTC.

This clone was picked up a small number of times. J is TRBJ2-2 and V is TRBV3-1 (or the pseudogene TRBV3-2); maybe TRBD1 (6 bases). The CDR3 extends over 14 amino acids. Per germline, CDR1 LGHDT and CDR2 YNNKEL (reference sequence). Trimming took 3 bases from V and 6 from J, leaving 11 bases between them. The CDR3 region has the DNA TGTGCCAGCAGCCAGGACAGCCCCTCCGGGGAGCTGTTTTTT. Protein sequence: CASSQDSPSGELFF.

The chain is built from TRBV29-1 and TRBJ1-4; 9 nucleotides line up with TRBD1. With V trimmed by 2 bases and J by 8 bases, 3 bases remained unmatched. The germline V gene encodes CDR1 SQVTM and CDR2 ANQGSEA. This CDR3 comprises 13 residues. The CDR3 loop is CSVEYGTGEKLFF. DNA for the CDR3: TGCAGCGTTGAATACGGGACAGGGGAAAAACTGTTTTTT.

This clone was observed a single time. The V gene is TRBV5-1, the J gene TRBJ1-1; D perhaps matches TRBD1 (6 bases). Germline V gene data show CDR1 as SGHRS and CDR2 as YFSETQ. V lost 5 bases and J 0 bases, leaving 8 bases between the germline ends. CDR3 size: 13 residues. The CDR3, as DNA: TGCGCCAGCAGGGGGGCCATGAACACTGAAGCTTTCTTT. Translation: CASRGAMNTEAFF.

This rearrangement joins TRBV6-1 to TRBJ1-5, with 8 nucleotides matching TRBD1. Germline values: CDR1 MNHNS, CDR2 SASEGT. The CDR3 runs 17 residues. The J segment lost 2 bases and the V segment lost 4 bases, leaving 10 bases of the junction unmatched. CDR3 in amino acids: CASSGTGFSRGNQPQHF. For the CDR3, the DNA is TGTGCCAGCAGTGGGACAGGGTTTTCGCGCGGCAATCAGCCCCAGCATTTT.

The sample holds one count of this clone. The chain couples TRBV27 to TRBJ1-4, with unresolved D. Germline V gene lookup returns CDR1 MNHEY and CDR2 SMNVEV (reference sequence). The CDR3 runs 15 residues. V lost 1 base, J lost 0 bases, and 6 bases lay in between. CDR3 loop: CASSLYRATNEKLFF. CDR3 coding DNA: TGTGCCAGCAGTTTATATAGAGCAACTAATGAAAAACTGTTTTTT.

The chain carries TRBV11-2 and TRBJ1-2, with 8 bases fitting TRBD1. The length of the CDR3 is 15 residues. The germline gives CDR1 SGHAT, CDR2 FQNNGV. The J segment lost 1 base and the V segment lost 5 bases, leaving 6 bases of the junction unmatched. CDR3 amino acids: CASSIRDRLNYGYTF. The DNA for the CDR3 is TGTGCCAGCAGCATACGGGACAGGCTTAACTATGGCTACACCTTC. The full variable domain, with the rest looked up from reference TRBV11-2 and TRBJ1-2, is EAGVAQSPRYKIIEKRQSVAFWCNPISGHATLYWYQQILGQGPKLLIQFQNNGVVDDSQLPKDRFSAERLKGVDSTLKIQPAKLEDSAVYLCASSIRDRLNYGYTFGSGTRLTVV.

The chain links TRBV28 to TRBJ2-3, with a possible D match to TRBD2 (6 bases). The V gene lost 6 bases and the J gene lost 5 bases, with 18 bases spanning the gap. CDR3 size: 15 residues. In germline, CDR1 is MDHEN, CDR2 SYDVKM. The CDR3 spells CASSSHPGGVDTQYF. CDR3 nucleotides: TGTGCCAGCAGCTCTCATCCCGGGGGTGTAGATACGCAGTATTTT.

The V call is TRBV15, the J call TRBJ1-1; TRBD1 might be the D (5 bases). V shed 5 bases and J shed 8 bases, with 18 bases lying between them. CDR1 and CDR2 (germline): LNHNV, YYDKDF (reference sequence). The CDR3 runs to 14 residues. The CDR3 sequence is CATSPRQAGTEAFF. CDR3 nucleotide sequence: TGTGCCACCAGCCCACGACAAGCCGGGACGGAAGCTTTCTTT.

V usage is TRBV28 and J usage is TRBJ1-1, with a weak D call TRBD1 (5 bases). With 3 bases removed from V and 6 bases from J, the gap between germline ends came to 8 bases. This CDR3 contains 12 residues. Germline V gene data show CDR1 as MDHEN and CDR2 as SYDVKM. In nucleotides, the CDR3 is TGTGCCAGCAGTTTGCAGGGCCCTGAAGCTTTCTTT. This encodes CASSLQGPEAFF.

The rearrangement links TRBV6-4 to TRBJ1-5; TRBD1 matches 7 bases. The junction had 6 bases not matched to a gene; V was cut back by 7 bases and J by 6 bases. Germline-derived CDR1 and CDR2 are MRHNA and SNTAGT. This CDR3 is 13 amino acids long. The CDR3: CASTRQGLQPQHF. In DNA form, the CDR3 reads TGTGCCAGCACTCGACAGGGCCTTCAGCCCCAGCATTTT.

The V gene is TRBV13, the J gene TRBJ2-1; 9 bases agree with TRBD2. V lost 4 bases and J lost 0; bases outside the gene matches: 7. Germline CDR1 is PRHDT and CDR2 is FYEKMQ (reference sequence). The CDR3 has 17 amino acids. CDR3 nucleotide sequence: TGTGCCAGCAGCTCGTTTGCGGGGGGGAGCTCCTACAATGAGCAGTTCTTC. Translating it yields CASSSFAGGSSYNEQFF.

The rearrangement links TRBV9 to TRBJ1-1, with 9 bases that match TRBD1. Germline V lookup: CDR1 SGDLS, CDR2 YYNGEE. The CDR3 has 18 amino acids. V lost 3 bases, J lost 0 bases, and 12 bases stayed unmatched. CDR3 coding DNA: TGTGCCAGCAGCGGGGTCATCGGGACAGGGAGCCTGAACACTGAAGCTTTCTTT. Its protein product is CASSGVIGTGSLNTEAFF.

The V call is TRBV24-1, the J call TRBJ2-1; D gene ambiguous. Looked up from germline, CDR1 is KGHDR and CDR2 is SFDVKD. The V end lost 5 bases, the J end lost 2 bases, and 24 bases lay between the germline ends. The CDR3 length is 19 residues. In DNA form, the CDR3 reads TGTGCCACCAGTGCCACCCTCCCCCTCCGGCGGAGTCCCTACAATGAGCAGTTCTTC. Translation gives CATSATLPLRRSPYNEQFF.

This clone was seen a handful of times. The CDR3 protein is CSVSYGETQYF. CDR3 DNA: TGCAGCGTCTCCTATGGGGAGACCCAGTACTTC. V is TRBV29-1 and J is TRBJ2-5; D gene ambiguous. This CDR3 contains 11 residues. Trimming removed 6 bases from V and 5 bases from J, with 10 bases in between. Germline CDR1 is SQVTM and CDR2 is ANQGSEA.

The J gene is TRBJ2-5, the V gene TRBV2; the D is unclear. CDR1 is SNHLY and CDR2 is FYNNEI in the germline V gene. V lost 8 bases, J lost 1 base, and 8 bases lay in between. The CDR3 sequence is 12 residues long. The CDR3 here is CASEAAQETQYF. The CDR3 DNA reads TGTGCCAGCGAGGCAGCCCAAGAGACCCAGTACTTC. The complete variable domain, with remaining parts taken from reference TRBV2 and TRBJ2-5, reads EPEVTQTPSHQVTQMGQEVILRCVPISNHLYFYWYRQILGQKVEFLVSFYNNEISEKSEIFDDQFSVERPDGSNFTLKIRSTKLEDSAMYFCASEAAQETQYFGPGTRLLVL.

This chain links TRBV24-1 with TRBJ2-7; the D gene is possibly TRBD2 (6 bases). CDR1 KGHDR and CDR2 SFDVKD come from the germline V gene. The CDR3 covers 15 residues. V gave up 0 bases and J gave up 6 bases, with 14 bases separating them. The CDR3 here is CATSDLYDGGGEQYF. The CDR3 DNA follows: TGTGCCACCAGTGATTTGTATGACGGGGGTGGCGAGCAGTACTTC.

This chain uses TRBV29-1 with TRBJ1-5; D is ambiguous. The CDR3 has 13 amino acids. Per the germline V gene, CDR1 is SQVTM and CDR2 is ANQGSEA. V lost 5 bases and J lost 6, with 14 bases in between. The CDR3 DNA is TGCAGCGTTATCACCGACCCAGGTCAGCCCCAGCATTTT. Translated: CSVITDPGQPQHF.

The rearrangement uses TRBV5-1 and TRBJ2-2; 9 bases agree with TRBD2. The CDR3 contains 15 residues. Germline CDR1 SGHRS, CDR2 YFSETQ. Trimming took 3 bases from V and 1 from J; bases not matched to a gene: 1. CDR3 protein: CASSSSGVNTGELFF. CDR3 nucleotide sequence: TGCGCCAGCAGCTCTAGCGGGGTGAACACCGGGGAGCTGTTTTTT.

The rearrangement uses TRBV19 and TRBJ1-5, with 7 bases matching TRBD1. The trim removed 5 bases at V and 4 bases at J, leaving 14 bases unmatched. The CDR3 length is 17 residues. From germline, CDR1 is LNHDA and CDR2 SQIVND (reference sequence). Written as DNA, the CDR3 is TGTGCCAGTAGTGTCTTTGGAGGACAGGAGAAAAATCAGCCCCAGCATTTT. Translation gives CASSVFGGQEKNQPQHF.